The rows below give T cell receptor beta chains drawn from one sample of a study of Ad26.COV2.S vaccination and SARS-CoV-2 variants. Produced via immunoSEQ multiplex PCR; TCRdb's table is partial and in-frame only. The data contain about 350,000 clones, under 95% of them singletons. This specimen consisted of peripheral blood, obtained after recovery from COVID-19. The receptors here all came from a human donor who had recovered from COVID-19. CDR3s include the opening cysteine and the closing phenylalanine or tryptophan. D genes are given only for firm matches. Where a row states a size, it is once, few, many or the class of an expanded clone; other rows omit it.

D gene,J gene,V gene,clone size,CDR3 DNA,CDR3 protein
TRBD1,TRBJ1-1,TRBV18,-,TGTGCCAGCTCACCGTACGGACAGGGGAGGTGGGCCACTGAAGCTTTCTTT,CASSPYGQGRWATEAFF
-,TRBJ1-1,TRBV5-4,-,TGTGCCAGCAGCGACCTCGTCGGCACTGAAGCTTTCTTT,CASSDLVGTEAFF
-,TRBJ2-7,TRBV24-1,-,TGTGCCAACTTCGGAGAAGGGGGGCAGGTCTACGAGCAGTACTTC,CANFGEGGQVYEQYF
-,TRBJ2-3,TRBV27,-,TGTGCCAGCAGTTTATCAGTAGGAGTCGGGGATACGCAGTATTTT,CASSLSVGVGDTQYF
-,TRBJ2-4,TRBV12-5,-,TGTGCTAGTGGTTTAGACCAGACCGGCATTCAGTACTTC,CASGLDQTGIQYF
-,TRBJ2-2,TRBV6-2/TRBV6-3,once,TGTGCCAGCAGTTACTCAGCAGGCCGACTTAACACCGGGGAGCTGTTTTTT,CASSYSAGRLNTGELFF
-,TRBJ2-7,TRBV7-2,once,TGTGCCAGCAGCCAGGGCATTGGCGAGCAGTACTTC,CASSQGIGEQYF
-,TRBJ2-7,TRBV12-3/TRBV12-4,-,TGTGCCAGCAGTTTAACTAGGACCTACGAGCAGTACTTC,CASSLTRTYEQYF
-,TRBJ1-1,TRBV5-1,-,TGCGCCAGCAGCTTGGTTGATACGGGGACTGAAGCTTTCTTT,CASSLVDTGTEAFF
-,TRBJ1-1,TRBV7-9,-,TGTGCCAGCAGCTTAGGGGTTTGGACTGAAGCTTTCTTT,CASSLGVWTEAFF
TRBD1,TRBJ1-4,TRBV6-1,-,TGTGCCAGCAGGGAAGACAGGGCCGAAAAACTGTTTTTT,CASREDRAEKLFF
TRBD2,TRBJ2-3,TRBV5-1,-,TGCGCCAGCAGCCCGGGAGGGGATACGCAGTATTTT,CASSPGGDTQYF
-,TRBJ2-5,TRBV7-2,-,TGTGCCAGCAGCTTCGGGGCCCAAGAGACCCAGTACTTC,CASSFGAQETQYF
TRBD1,TRBJ2-1,TRBV19,-,TGTGTGCCAGTAGGAACTGTTTTCTGGGCTGAGGGGGCGCCGTTATGGAATGAGCAGTTCTTC,CVPVGTVFWAEGAPLWNEQFF
TRBD1,TRBJ2-7,TRBV15,-,TGTGCCACCAGCAGAGGACAGGGCTCCTACGAGCAGTACTTC,CATSRGQGSYEQYF
-,TRBJ2-2,TRBV18,-,TGTGCCAGCTCACCACCTGGGAAAACCGGGGAGCTGTTTTTT,CASSPPGKTGELFF
TRBD1,TRBJ1-1,TRBV27,-,TGTGCCACAGGGGGAGGGAACGAGGGTGAAGCTTTCTTT,CATGGGNEGEAFF
-,TRBJ1-1,TRBV15,-,TGTGCCACCAGCAGGCTCCTCGGCACTGAAGCTTTCTTT,CATSRLLGTEAFF
-,TRBJ1-1,TRBV27,-,TGTGCCAGCAGTTTCGGAATTGCGACTCACCCTTCGCCCACTGAAGCTTTCTTT,CASSFGIATHPSPTEAFF
-,TRBJ2-5,TRBV6-1,-,TGTGCCAGCAGTGAATCACCCCGCGAGACCCAGTACTTC,CASSESPRETQYF
-,TRBJ1-2,TRBV6-6,-,TGTGCCAGCAGTGCCCGGGGCGCTAACTATGGCTACACCTTC,CASSARGANYGYTF
-,TRBJ1-1,TRBV19,-,TGTGCCAGTAAAATCCTCTGGGGAGCATCGAAGAACACTGAAGCTTTCTTT,CASKILWGASKNTEAFF
-,TRBJ1-2,TRBV5-1,-,TGCGCCAGCAGCCCCACCGGGACTGTATATGGCTACACCTTC,CASSPTGTVYGYTF
-,TRBJ2-5,TRBV3-1/TRBV3-2,-,TGTGCCAGCAGTCAGAACGGGAGAACAGGAGAGACCCAGTACTTC,CASSQNGRTGETQYF
TRBD2,TRBJ2-7,TRBV7-2,-,TGTGCCAGCAGCTTAAGGGGCGGGGGAAGCTCCTACGAGCAGTACTTC,CASSLRGGGSSYEQYF
-,TRBJ2-3,TRBV7-2,-,TGTGCCAGCAGCGAAAGAGGACTAGCAGGGGGTGGGGGTACGCAGTATTTT,CASSERGLAGGGGTQYF
-,TRBJ2-5,TRBV6-2/TRBV6-3,-,TGTGCCAGCAGTTACAGGCATGGGGAGACCCAGTACTTC,CASSYRHGETQYF
-,TRBJ2-5,TRBV11-3,-,TGTGCCAGCAGCTTAAGGGGGGAGACCCAGTACTTC,CASSLRGETQYF
-,TRBJ1-5,TRBV5-1,-,TGCGCCAGCAGCTTGGAGTCTGACAATCAGCCCCAGCATTTT,CASSLESDNQPQHF
-,TRBJ1-2,TRBV7-9,-,TGTGCCAGCAGCACCCCAGGGGCTGCCTATGGCTACACCTTC,CASSTPGAAYGYTF
-,TRBJ1-1,TRBV25-1,-,TGTGCCAGCAGTTGGAATATGAACACTGAAGCTTTCTTT,CASSWNMNTEAFF
TRBD1,TRBJ2-7,TRBV5-1,few,TGCGCCAGCAGCGGCGGGACAGGGCCAGGGGAGCAGTACTTC,CASSGGTGPGEQYF
-,TRBJ1-1,TRBV10-2,-,TGCGCCAGCAGTGAGTCAGGGCGTACGACTGAAGCTTTCTTT,CASSESGRTTEAFF